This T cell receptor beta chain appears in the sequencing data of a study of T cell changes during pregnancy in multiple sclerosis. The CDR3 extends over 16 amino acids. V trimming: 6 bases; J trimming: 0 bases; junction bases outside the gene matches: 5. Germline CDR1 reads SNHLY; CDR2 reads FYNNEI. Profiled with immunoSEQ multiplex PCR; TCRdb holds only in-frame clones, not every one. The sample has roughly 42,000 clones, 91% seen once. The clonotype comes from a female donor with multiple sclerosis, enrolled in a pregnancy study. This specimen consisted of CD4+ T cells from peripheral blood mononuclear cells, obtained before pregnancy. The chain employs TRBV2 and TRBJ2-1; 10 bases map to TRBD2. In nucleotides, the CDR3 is TGTGCCAGCAGCCCCCTAGCGGGGGACTCCTACAATGAGCAGTTCTTC. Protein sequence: CASSPLAGDSYNEQFF. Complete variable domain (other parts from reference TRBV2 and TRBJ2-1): EPEVTQTPSHQVTQMGQEVILRCVPISNHLYFYWYRQILGQKVEFLVSFYNNEISEKSEIFDDQFSVERPDGSNFTLKIRSTKLEDSAMYFCASSPLAGDSYNEQFFGPGTRLTVL.